This is a list of T cell receptor beta chains from one sample in a study of spatial heterogeneity in lung cancer. One entry per CDR3 protein results from TCRdb running MiXCR on the 5' RACE reads. The sample lists some 120,000 distinct CDR3 sequences, approximately 12% seen once, with over 15% in the top ten. The sequencing used PBMCs, collected at follow-up. These receptors came from a male donor with early-stage non-small cell lung cancer. The CDR3 runs from the conserved cysteine through the conserved F or W. The D gene is left open where the match is weak. Only part of the rows carry a size: once, few, many, or a class if the clone is expanded.

v_call	clone_size	d_call	j_call	cdr3_nt	cdr3_aa
TRBV24-1	few	TRBD1	TRBJ1-2	TGTGCCACCGGCAGGACAGGGGATGACGGCTACACCTTC	CATGRTGDDGYTF
TRBV9	few	.	TRBJ2-3	TGTGCCAGCAGCGTAGTCGGAACTAGCACAGATACGCAGTATTTT	CASSVVGTSTDTQYF
TRBV20-1	once	.	TRBJ2-2	TGCAGTGCTAGCGTGGGGGCGTTCGGGGAGCTGTTTTTT	CSASVGAFGELFF
TRBV9	.	.	TRBJ1-6	TGTGCCAGCAGCGTAGGGGCAGTTAGCTCCTATAATTCACCCCTCCACTTT	CASSVGAVSSYNSPLHF
TRBV27	.	.	TRBJ1-1	TGTGCCAGCAGTTTGATGAGCCGGGGGAGCACTGAAGCTTTCTTT	CASSLMSRGSTEAFF
TRBV29-1	many	.	TRBJ2-5	TGCAGCGCCGGGGTAGAGACCCAGTACTTC	CSAGVETQYF
TRBV7-6	many	TRBD2	TRBJ2-5	TGTGCCAGCAGCAAAGGTCTAGCGGGGAGGGAGACCCAGTACTTC	CASSKGLAGRETQYF
TRBV3-1	.	.	TRBJ2-3	TGTGCCAGCAGCCTTGGACGCGGTACGCAGTATTTT	CASSLGRGTQYF
TRBV20-1	few	TRBD2	TRBJ2-1	TGCAGTGCTGCTCTTATGGGACTAGCGGTAAACAATGAGCAGTTCTTC	CSAALMGLAVNNEQFF
TRBV19	.	TRBD1	TRBJ1-5	TGTGCCAGTAGGCAGTTCCGGGACAGGGGCCTTAGCAATCAGCCCCAGCATTTT	CASRQFRDRGLSNQPQHF
TRBV7-2	few	TRBD1	TRBJ2-2	TGTGCCAGCAGCCACTGGACAGGGGCGAACACCGGGGAGCTGTTTTTT	CASSHWTGANTGELFF
TRBV2	few	.	TRBJ1-6	TGTGCCAGCAGTGTCTCGGCGAGGGAAGTACCCCTCCACTTT	CASSVSAREVPLHF
TRBV5-1	few	.	TRBJ2-7	TGCGCCAGCAGCTTGGACGGCAGGTGGTTGTACTTC	CASSLDGRWLYF
TRBV21-1	few	.	TRBJ2-7	TGTGCCAGCCTAGACAGGGAGTCCCACGAGCAGTACTTC	CASLDRESHEQYF
TRBV5-1	few	.	TRBJ2-7	TGCGCCAGCAGCTTAAACCGGGACAACGGCTACGAGCAGTACTTC	CASSLNRDNGYEQYF
TRBV20-1	many	.	TRBJ2-5	TGCAGTGCTAGGAGTTGGGCCTTAATGGAGACCCAGTACTTC	CSARSWALMETQYF
TRBV9	.	.	TRBJ1-3	TGTGCCAGCAGCGTAGACAGCTCTGGAAACACCATATATTTT	CASSVDSSGNTIYF
TRBV19	many	TRBD1	TRBJ1-5	TGTGCCAGTTCGTGGAGACAGGGAAATCAGCCCCAGCATTTT	CASSWRQGNQPQHF
TRBV28	many	.	TRBJ1-6	TGTGCCAGCAGTCCTACAGGGCGCTCCTATAATTCACCCCTCCACTTT	CASSPTGRSYNSPLHF
TRBV29-1	many	TRBD1	TRBJ1-5	TGCAGCGTTGGGGGGACAGTAAATCAGCCCCAGCATTTT	CSVGGTVNQPQHF
TRBV10-3	many	.	TRBJ2-7	TGTGCCATCAGTGATCGCAGGGCCTACGAGCAGTACTTC	CAISDRRAYEQYF
TRBV7-8	once	.	TRBJ1-1	TGTGCCAGCAGCCCCTTCCAGGGTACCACTGAAGCTTTCTTT	CASSPFQGTTEAFF
TRBV6-2/TRBV6-3	few	TRBD1	TRBJ1-1	TGTGCCAGCAGTTACCGGGACAGGGGGCCAACTTTCTTT	CASSYRDRGPTFF
TRBV18	.	TRBD1	TRBJ1-1	TGTGCCAGCTCACCAACGTCCCGACAGGGGCTGAGTCCGAACACTGAAGCTTTCTTT	CASSPTSRQGLSPNTEAFF
TRBV7-2	.	.	TRBJ2-1	TGTGCCAGCAGCCGCCTGCCAGGGGCGGTCTACAATGAGCAGTTCTTC	CASSRLPGAVYNEQFF
TRBV7-2	.	TRBD1	TRBJ2-2	TGTGCCAGCAGCTTCCTCCCGGGACAGGGGCCCACCGGGGAGCTGTTTTTT	CASSFLPGQGPTGELFF
TRBV2	.	TRBD1	TRBJ2-3	TGTGCCAGCAGTATCCGGGACAGGGGGTATCGTGATACGCAGTATTTT	CASSIRDRGYRDTQYF
TRBV6-1	.	.	TRBJ2-6	TGTGCCAGCAGGGGGCTCAAAACTCCTGGGGCCAACGTCCTGACTTTC	CASRGLKTPGANVLTF
TRBV2	few	.	TRBJ1-4	TGTGCCAGCAGACTGGACATCCGCGATGGGAAACTGTTTTTT	CASRLDIRDGKLFF
TRBV20-1	many	TRBD1	TRBJ2-7	TGCAGTGCAGGACAGGGGTCTCCTTCCTACGAGCAGTACTTC	CSAGQGSPSYEQYF
TRBV6-5	few	TRBD2	TRBJ2-1	TGTGCCAGCAGTTATTCCGTAGCGGGGGGCCGCGGCGAGCAGTTCTTC	CASSYSVAGGRGEQFF
TRBV28	few	TRBD1	TRBJ1-5	TGTGCCAGCACCCCCGGACAGGGGAATCAGCCCCAGCATTTT	CASTPGQGNQPQHF
TRBV12-3/TRBV12-4	few	.	TRBJ2-7	TGTGCCAGCAGTTTCGGACGTAATTACGAGCAGTACTTC	CASSFGRNYEQYF
TRBV14	.	.	TRBJ1-5	TGTGCCAGCAGCTATACAAGCTCGGGTCCCCAGCATTTT	CASSYTSSGPQHF